This T cell receptor (beta chain) was observed in a study of Ad26.COV2.S vaccination and SARS-CoV-2 variants (dated by TCRdb to the early 2020s). Concerning the study at large: TCRbeta repertoire sequencing served as the tool for gauging how specific and how broad the SARS-CoV-2-reactive T cell receptors were following Ad26.COV2.S vaccination. A total of approximately 30 samples were included in the TCR-sequenced set, comprising roughly 19 Ad26.COV2.S vaccine recipients, 5 placebo recipients and 8 SARS-CoV-2 convalescent individuals. General study outcomes and caveats: Vaccine and placebo recipients had similar non-spike TCR breadth, a finding consistent with the vaccine containing only spike. The authors noted that the TCR breadth and depth analyses may have underestimated total T cell responses. After vaccination, spike-specific CD8+ and CD4+ T cell responses were reported to show substantial breadth. Ad26.COV2.S recipients had higher spike-specific TCR breadth than placebo recipients (P = 0.0014).

Concerning this clone: It has no known antigen specificity. No base qualities exist here, and no much larger clone lies one base off it.

The time point label of this sample denotes: individuals recovered from natural SARS-CoV-2 infection. The immunoSEQ Assay was used to sequence TCRbeta CDR3 regions. After extraction, genomic DNA underwent amplification by bias-controlled multiplex PCR, followed by high-throughput sequencing. Under the source paper's analysis protocol: To quantify the absolute abundance of each unique TCRbeta CDR3 region, sequences were collapsed and filtered. T cell fraction was estimated by normalizing TCRbeta template counts to usable DNA, with usable DNA measured through amplification of reference genes found in all nucleated cells. Repertoire TCRs were annotated as SARS-CoV-2-specific when V gene, CDR3 amino acid sequence and J gene were exactly matched to a known reactive TCR set. The reference SARS-CoV-2 TCR set was obtained from MIRA and was filtered for enrichment in COVID-19-positive ImmuneCODE repertoires, whereby public or cross-reactive TCRs were removed. Based on the MIRA antigens, annotated TCRs were further analysed at the level of specific ORF or position within ORF. Depth was the summed frequency of annotated unique rearrangements, while breadth was defined as annotated unique rearrangements over total unique productive rearrangements. Group comparisons of TCR breadth used two-sided Wilcoxon rank-sum tests. Imported from immuneACCESS, the table was reduced by TCRdb to in-frame sequences with V and J called. These copies leave out some clones; in studies compared against another copy, an unresolved V gene accounts for under half, and the cause of the remainder is not known. V and J calls and clone size are given by that table; D and trimming were obtained from the DNA. The sample includes about 350,000 clones, with approximately 90% observed a single time. Of the sample, around 4% falls within the top ten clones.

Germline trimming amounts to 2 bases on V and 7 bases on J, with 8 as the count of junction bases outside the gene matches. CDR1 and CDR2, looked up from the germline V gene, are MNHEY and SVGAGI. The CDR3 sequence holds 15 residues, the cysteine and phenylalanine included. Only the CDR3 DNA is retained, 45 bases long and in frame from the first base. The sequencing here drew on peripheral blood, taken after recovery from COVID-19. The V and J segments used are TRBV6-5 and TRBJ2-1; TRBD2 fits 7 bases in the junction. The clonotype was recovered from a human donor who had recovered from COVID-19. CDR3 loop: CASSYGSGGRNEQFF. The nucleotides read TGTGCCAGCAGTTACGGGTCGGGGGGAAGGAATGAGCAGTTCTTC.